Listed below are T cell receptor beta chains from one sample, sequenced in a study of T cell responses to AZD1222 COVID-19 vaccine. Data came from immunoSEQ multiplex PCR; TCRdb stores just in-frame clones and leaves some out. Here the sample spans 150,000 to 160,000 clones, 85% to 95% being singletons. This specimen was peripheral blood, taken 28 days after the second AZD1222 dose. Every receptor here comes from an adult who received the AZD1222 COVID-19 vaccine. CDR3s include the opening cysteine and the closing phenylalanine or tryptophan. A D gene is named only where the DNA matches it firmly. The size entry is marked missing in some rows and otherwise reads once, few, many or a size class.

d_call	v_call	j_call	clone_size	cdr3_nt	cdr3_aa
.	TRBV9	TRBJ1-2	.	TGTGCCAGCAGCGGACTGCATGGCTACACCTTC	CASSGLHGYTF
TRBD2	TRBV11-2	TRBJ2-5	.	TGTGCCAGCAGCAAAACTAGCGGGAGGTACCAAGAGACCCAGTACTTC	CASSKTSGRYQETQYF
TRBD1	TRBV5-1	TRBJ1-2	.	TGCGCCAGCAGCTTGGACAGGGGTAGGACCTTC	CASSLDRGRTF
.	TRBV1	TRBJ1-1	.	TGCACCAGCAGCCGGGACAAGGGGCCTGAAGCTTTCTTT	CTSSRDKGPEAFF
TRBD1	TRBV3-1/TRBV3-2	TRBJ2-7	.	TGTGCCAGCAGCCAGAGGACAGGGAGCTACGAGCAGTACTTC	CASSQRTGSYEQYF
TRBD1	TRBV19	TRBJ1-2	.	TGTGCCAGCCAGACAGGGATCTATGGCTACACCTTC	CASQTGIYGYTF
TRBD1	TRBV5-4	TRBJ2-4	.	TGTGCCAGCAGCATAGACAGGGGATCATTAAACATTCAGTACTTC	CASSIDRGSLNIQYF
TRBD2	TRBV11-2	TRBJ2-5	.	TGTGCCAGCAGCTCCCGAGCGGGAGTTAAAGAGACCCAGTACTTC	CASSSRAGVKETQYF
TRBD1	TRBV19	TRBJ1-2	.	TGTGCCAGTAGGAGTCGGACAGGGGACGCCCGGGCCCGCTATGGCTACACCTTC	CASRSRTGDARARYGYTF
.	TRBV3-1/TRBV3-2	TRBJ2-1	.	TGTGCCAGCAGCCAAAGTTCACGGGGTGACTACAATGAGCAGTTCTTC	CASSQSSRGDYNEQFF
TRBD1	TRBV6-1	TRBJ1-2	.	TGTGCCAGCAGTGAAAGAAGGGGGCCTAACTATGGCTACACCTTC	CASSERRGPNYGYTF
.	TRBV7-2	TRBJ1-5	.	TGTGCCAGCAGCTCAAACAGGGTTGATCAGCCCCAGCATTTT	CASSSNRVDQPQHF
.	TRBV24-1	TRBJ1-2	.	TGTGCCACCAGTGATTATGGAGCGAACTATGGCTACACCTTC	CATSDYGANYGYTF
TRBD1	TRBV6-2/TRBV6-3	TRBJ1-5	.	TGTGCCAGCAGTAACCAAGGGACAGGTAATCAGCCCCAGCATTTT	CASSNQGTGNQPQHF
TRBD1	TRBV28	TRBJ1-2	few	TGTGCCAGCAGTTTAGACAGGGGGTTGGCCTATGGCTACACCTTC	CASSLDRGLAYGYTF
TRBD1	TRBV6-6	TRBJ1-2	.	TGTGCCAGCAGATCGACAGGGGGGAACTATGGCTACACCTTC	CASRSTGGNYGYTF
.	TRBV28	TRBJ1-2	.	TGTGCCAGCACCAACCCTCGGGGGACGGACAACTATGGCTACACCTTC	CASTNPRGTDNYGYTF
.	TRBV5-1	TRBJ1-2	.	TGCGCCAGCAGCTATCGGACCGGGGGGGATGGCTACACCTTC	CASSYRTGGDGYTF
.	TRBV5-8	TRBJ1-4	.	TGTGCCAGCAAACAGGGTACAACTAATGAAAAACTGTTTTTT	CASKQGTTNEKLFF
.	TRBV7-2	TRBJ1-3	once	TGTGCCAGCAGCTTAGGACGGACCTCTGGAAACACCATATATTTT	CASSLGRTSGNTIYF
.	TRBV6-2/TRBV6-3	TRBJ1-2	.	TGTGCCAGCAGTAATACACTGGACTATGGCTACACCTTC	CASSNTLDYGYTF
.	TRBV12-3/TRBV12-4	TRBJ2-7	.	TGTGCCAGCAGTTTTAGGGCCTACGAGCAGTACTTC	CASSFRAYEQYF
.	TRBV6-5	TRBJ1-5	.	TGTGCCAGCAGGGAGATGTCGTCAGGGAATCAGCCCCAGCATTTT	CASREMSSGNQPQHF
.	TRBV7-2	TRBJ2-7	.	TGTGCCAGCAGCCCCTCCCCCCTTTACGAGCAGTACTTC	CASSPSPLYEQYF
.	TRBV5-1	TRBJ1-2	.	TGCGCCAGCAGCTTGGCCGGGGGTAACTATGGCTACACCTTC	CASSLAGGNYGYTF
.	TRBV2	TRBJ1-3	.	TGTGCCAGCAGTGAATGGGGTTCAGCCGCTGGGAACACCATATATTTT	CASSEWGSAAGNTIYF
.	TRBV10-3	TRBJ1-4	.	TGTGCCATCAGTGAGTCAACAACTAATGAAAAACTGTTTTTT	CAISESTTNEKLFF
.	TRBV20-1	TRBJ2-7	.	TGCAGTGCTAGTGCGGGCTACGAGCAGTACTTC	CSASAGYEQYF
.	TRBV2	TRBJ2-7	.	TGTGCCAGCAGGGACAGAAGCTCCTACGAGCAGTACTTC	CASRDRSSYEQYF
.	TRBV16	TRBJ2-7	.	TGTGCCAGCAGCCACCCCGCCAGGGCCACCTACGAGCAGTACTTC	CASSHPARATYEQYF
.	TRBV3-1/TRBV3-2	TRBJ2-7	.	TGTGCCAGCAGCCTAGGGTCGGGGTGGGACGAGCAGTACTTC	CASSLGSGWDEQYF
TRBD1	TRBV19	TRBJ2-3	.	TGTGCCAGTAGTATAGATCGGACAGGCTTCGGCACAGATACGCAGTATTTT	CASSIDRTGFGTDTQYF
TRBD1	TRBV20-1	TRBJ1-5	.	TGCAGTGCTAGTAATAGGCTCCACAGGGGGCGAAGTCAGCCCCAGCATTTT	CSASNRLHRGRSQPQHF
TRBD2	TRBV6-5	TRBJ2-7	.	TGTGCCAGAAAGGGACTACTTCCCTACGAGCAGTACTTC	CARKGLLPYEQYF
TRBD1	TRBV27	TRBJ2-6	.	TGTGCCAGCAGTTTCAGGGGGATAACTGGGGCCAACGTCCTGACTTTC	CASSFRGITGANVLTF
.	TRBV27	TRBJ1-2	.	TGTGCCAGCAGTTTTGGCGGGGGAAGATCCTACTATGGCTACACCTTC	CASSFGGGRSYYGYTF
TRBD2	TRBV19	TRBJ2-1	.	TGTGCCAGTAGTACACTAGCGGGGGGTAATGAGCAGTTCTTC	CASSTLAGGNEQFF
TRBD2	TRBV18	TRBJ2-7	.	TGTGCCAGCTCACCTTCCGACCGGGGGGGCCTATGGGAGCAGTACTTC	CASSPSDRGGLWEQYF
.	TRBV6-1	TRBJ2-7	.	TGTGCCAGCAGTGACGAGACGGAGGTCTACGAGCAGTACTTC	CASSDETEVYEQYF
TRBD1	TRBV13	TRBJ1-2	.	TGTGCCAGCAGCTTAGAAGGGGACAGGGAAGAAGGCTACACCTTC	CASSLEGDREEGYTF
.	TRBV28	TRBJ2-7	.	TGTGCCAGCAGTTTGGTTGACAGGCGCTACGAGCAGTACTTC	CASSLVDRRYEQYF
.	TRBV7-9	TRBJ1-1	.	TGTGCCAGCAGCTTAGGTACCTGGGAAGCTTTCTTT	CASSLGTWEAFF
.	TRBV13	TRBJ2-7	.	TGTGCCAGCAGCTTGGGGGGAAGAGGCGAGCAGTACTTC	CASSLGGRGEQYF
TRBD1	TRBV28	TRBJ1-1	.	TGTGCCAGCAGTTTTCAGGGGACAGGGGGCACTGAAGCTTTCTTT	CASSFQGTGGTEAFF
.	TRBV12-3/TRBV12-4	TRBJ1-4	.	TGTGCCAGCAGTTTTTTTCGCGAAAAACTGTTTTTT	CASSFFREKLFF
.	TRBV19	TRBJ2-5	.	TGTGCCAGTAGTAGCGACTCGCGAGAGACCCAGTACTTC	CASSSDSRETQYF